This T cell receptor beta chain was sequenced in a study of cytomegalovirus exposure and HLA in healthy donors. It was with 60 Vbeta and 13 Jbeta primers that the PCR ran. TCRdb keeps only in-frame clones here, not all; method: immunoSEQ multiplex PCR. The specimen's table records roughly 100,000 clones. Study-wide results and limits: Common viral pathogens seemed to be connected with several of the most significant clusters, according to a later analysis. The study put under 200 TCR beta chains on its list as cytomegalovirus-associated.

To note about this clone: What it binds is not known.

Germline V gene data show CDR1 as MNHEY and CDR2 as SMNVEV (reference sequence). The CDR3 loop spans 13 amino acids. V was pared by 0 bases and J by 5 bases, with 7 bases between. Source material: PBMCs. The receptor comes from a man aged 40-49 years in good health and CMV-seronegative. The chain couples TRBV27 to TRBJ1-1; D is possibly TRBD1 (5 bases). For the CDR3, the DNA is TGTGCCAGCAGTTTATCACAGGATACTGAAGCTTTCTTT. Protein product: CASSLSQDTEAFF.